This T cell receptor beta chain was found in a study of CD8+ T cells in alopecia areata. Study-level information: Donors of skin were C3H/HeJ mice aged about 6-13 months with spontaneous alopecia, and recipients were approximately 7-11-week-old female C3H/HeJ mice.

cDNA serving as the sequencing template came from extracted, reverse transcribed RNA. Profiling relied on immunoSEQ multiplex PCR, and the TCRdb table lists in-frame clones only, not all of them. Listed for the sample are about 110,000 clones, none seen a single time. This CDR3 region has 16 residues. Looked up from germline, CDR1 is NSHNY and CDR2 is SYGAGN. The V and J ends lost 3 bases and 2 bases respectively, with 14 bases between them. Study-wide points: Scalp sample sequencing also detects resident alphabeta T cells of normal skin. Elevated clonality characterized lesional scalp relative to normal scalp, particularly in alopecia totalis/universalis. Mouse data revealed clearer TCR sharing than patient data did, a gap possibly tied to HLA.

Concerning this clone: What it binds is unknown. Gene labels here are mouse ones. The CDR3 goes on 4 residues after the read ends, and that part is filled in from the germline J gene.

This clonotype was sampled from a C3H/HeJ mouse with alopecia areata. This strain's MHC haplotype is H2-k. Sequencing was carried out using lesional skin. This chain uses TRBV13-1 with TRBJ1-4, with a possible D match to TRBD1 (6 bases). The CDR3 bases that were read are TGTGCCAGCAGTGGCCTCCGGGACATGTCCAACGAA. Translation gives CASSGLRDMSNE. The CDR3, in full, reads CASSGLRDMSNERLFF.